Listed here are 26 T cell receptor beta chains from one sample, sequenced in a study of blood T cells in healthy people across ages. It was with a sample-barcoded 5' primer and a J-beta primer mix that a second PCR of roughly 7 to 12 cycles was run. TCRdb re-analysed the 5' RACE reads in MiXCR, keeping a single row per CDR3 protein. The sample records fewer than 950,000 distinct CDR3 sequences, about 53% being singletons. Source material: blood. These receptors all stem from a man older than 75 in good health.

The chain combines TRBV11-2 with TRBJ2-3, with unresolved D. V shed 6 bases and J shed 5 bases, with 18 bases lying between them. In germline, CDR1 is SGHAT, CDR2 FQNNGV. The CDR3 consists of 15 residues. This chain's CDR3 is CASRLAGLKGDTQYF. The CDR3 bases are TGTGCCAGCAGACTGGCTGGCCTAAAGGGAGATACGCAGTATTTT.

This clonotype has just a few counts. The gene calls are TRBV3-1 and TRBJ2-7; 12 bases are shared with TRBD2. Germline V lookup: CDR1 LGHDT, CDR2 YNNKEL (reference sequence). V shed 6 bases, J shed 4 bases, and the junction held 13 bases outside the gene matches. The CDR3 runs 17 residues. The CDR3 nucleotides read TGTGCCAGCAGTCAAATGCCAGGACTAGCGGGAAAATACGAGCAGTACTTC. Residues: CASSQMPGLAGKYEQYF.

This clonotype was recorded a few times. The CDR3 coding sequence is TGTGCCAGCAGCCAAGGGACTAGCGGGGCAAAAGAGACCCAGTACTTC. Its translation is CASSQGTSGAKETQYF. J is TRBJ2-5 and V is TRBV3-1, with 12 bases lining up with TRBD2. Germline loops: CDR1 LGHDT, CDR2 YNNKEL (reference sequence). This CDR3 is 16 amino acids long. J was trimmed by 3 bases and V by 1 base; bases with no gene match: 3.

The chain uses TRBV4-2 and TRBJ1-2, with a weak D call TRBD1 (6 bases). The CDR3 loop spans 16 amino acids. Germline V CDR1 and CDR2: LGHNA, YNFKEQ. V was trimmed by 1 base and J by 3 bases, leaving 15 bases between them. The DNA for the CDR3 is TGTGCCAGCAGCCAAGGGACAGACTCGCCCTACTATGGCTACACCTTC. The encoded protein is CASSQGTDSPYYGYTF.

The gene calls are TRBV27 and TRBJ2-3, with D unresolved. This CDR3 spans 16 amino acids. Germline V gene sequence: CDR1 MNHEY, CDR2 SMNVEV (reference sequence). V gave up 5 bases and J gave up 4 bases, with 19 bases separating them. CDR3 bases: TGTGCCAGCAGTGCTGGCTTAGGACCAGGAGCAGATACGCAGTATTTT. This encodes CASSAGLGPGADTQYF.

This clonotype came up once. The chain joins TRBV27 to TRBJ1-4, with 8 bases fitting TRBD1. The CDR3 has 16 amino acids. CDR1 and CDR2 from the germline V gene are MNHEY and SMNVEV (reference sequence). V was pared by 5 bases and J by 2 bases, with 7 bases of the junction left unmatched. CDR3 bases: TGTGCCAGCAGTCGACAGGGGTGGGCGACTAATGAAAAACTGTTTTTT. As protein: CASSRQGWATNEKLFF.

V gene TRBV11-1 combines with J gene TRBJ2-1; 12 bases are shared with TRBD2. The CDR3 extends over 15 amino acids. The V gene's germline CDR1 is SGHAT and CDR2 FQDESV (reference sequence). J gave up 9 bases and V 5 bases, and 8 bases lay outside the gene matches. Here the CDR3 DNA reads TGTGCCAGCAGCATCCTAGCGGGAGGGCCAAGTGAGCAGTTCTTC. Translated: CASSILAGGPSEQFF.

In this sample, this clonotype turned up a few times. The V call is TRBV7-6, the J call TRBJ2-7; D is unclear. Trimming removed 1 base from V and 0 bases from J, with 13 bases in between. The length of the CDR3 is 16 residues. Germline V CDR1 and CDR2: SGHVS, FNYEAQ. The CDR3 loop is CASSLDMGLSSYEQYF. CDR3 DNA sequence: TGTGCCAGCAGCTTAGATATGGGGTTGAGCTCCTACGAGCAGTACTTC.

The DNA for the CDR3 is TGTGCCAGCAGCGTAGAAGGAAGGGGGCGCGAGCAGTACTTC. Translated, it gives CASSVEGRGREQYF. The chain uses TRBV9 and TRBJ2-7; 7 bases map to TRBD1. The CDR3 length is 14 residues. With 0 bases clipped from V and 6 bases from J, the junction kept 6 bases outside the gene matches. CDR1 is SGDLS, CDR2 YYNGEE, per germline.

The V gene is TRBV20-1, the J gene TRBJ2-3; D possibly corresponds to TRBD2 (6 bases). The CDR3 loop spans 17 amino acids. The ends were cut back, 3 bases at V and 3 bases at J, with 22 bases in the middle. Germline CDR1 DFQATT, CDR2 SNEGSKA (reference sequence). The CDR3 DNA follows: TGCAGTGCTAGTAATATGGCGGTTTCGGGGGTGACAGATACGCAGTATTTT. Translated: CSASNMAVSGVTDTQYF.

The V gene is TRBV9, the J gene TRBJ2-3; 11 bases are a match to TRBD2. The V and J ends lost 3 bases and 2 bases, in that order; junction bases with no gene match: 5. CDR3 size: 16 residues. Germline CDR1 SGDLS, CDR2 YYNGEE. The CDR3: CASSALAGGPTDTQYF. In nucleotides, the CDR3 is TGTGCCAGCAGCGCCCTAGCGGGAGGCCCCACAGATACGCAGTATTTT.

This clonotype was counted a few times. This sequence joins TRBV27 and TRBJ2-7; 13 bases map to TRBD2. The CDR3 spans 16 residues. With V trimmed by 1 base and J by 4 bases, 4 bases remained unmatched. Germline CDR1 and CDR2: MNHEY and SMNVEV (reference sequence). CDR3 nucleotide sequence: TGTGCCAGCAGTTTATGGGGGACTAGCGGGACGTACGAGCAGTACTTC. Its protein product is CASSLWGTSGTYEQYF.

As DNA, the CDR3 is TGTGCCAGCAGCGCCTTCAGGACTAGCGGCCACTACAATGAGCAGTTCTTC. Its protein is CASSAFRTSGHYNEQFF. The J gene is TRBJ2-1, the V gene TRBV9, with 10 nucleotides matching TRBD2. The CDR3 covers 17 residues. Germline values: CDR1 SGDLS, CDR2 YYNGEE. The V gene end was trimmed by 3 bases and the J gene end by 3 bases; junction bases not matched to a gene: 9.

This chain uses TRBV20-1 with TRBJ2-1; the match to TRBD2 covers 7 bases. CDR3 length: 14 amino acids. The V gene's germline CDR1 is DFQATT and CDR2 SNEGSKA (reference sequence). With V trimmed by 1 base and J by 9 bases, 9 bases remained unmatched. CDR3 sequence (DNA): TGCAGTGCTAGAGTTTCGGGGAGGGTTAGTGAGCAGTTCTTC. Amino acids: CSARVSGRVSEQFF.

The CDR3 reads CASRRPDRYAYF. CDR3 DNA sequence: TGTGCCAGCAGGCGTCCTGACAGATACGCGTATTTT. The J gene is TRBJ2-3, the V gene TRBV6-2 or TRBV6-3; TRBD1 is a possible D gene (5 bases). The germline CDR1 and CDR2 sequences are MNHEY and SVGEGT. CDR3 size: 12 residues. V lost 6 bases and J lost 14, with 18 bases in between.

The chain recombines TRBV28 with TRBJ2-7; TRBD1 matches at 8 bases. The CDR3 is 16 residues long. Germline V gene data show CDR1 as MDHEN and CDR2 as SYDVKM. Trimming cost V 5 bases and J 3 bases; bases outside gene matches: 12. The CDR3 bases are TGTGCCAGCAGTCCGTATCAGGGGGCGTCAGGCTACGAGCAGTACTTC. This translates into CASSPYQGASGYEQYF.

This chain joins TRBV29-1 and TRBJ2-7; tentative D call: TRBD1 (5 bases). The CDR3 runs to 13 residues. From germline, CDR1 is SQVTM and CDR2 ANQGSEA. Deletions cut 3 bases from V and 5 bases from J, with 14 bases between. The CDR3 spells CSVDLAGYHEQYF. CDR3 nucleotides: TGCAGCGTTGATTTGGCAGGGTACCACGAGCAGTACTTC.

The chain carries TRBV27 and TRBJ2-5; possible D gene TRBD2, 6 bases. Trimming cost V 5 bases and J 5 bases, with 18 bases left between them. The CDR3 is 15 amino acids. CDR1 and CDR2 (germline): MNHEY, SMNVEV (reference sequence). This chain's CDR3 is CASSPWRAGWETQYF. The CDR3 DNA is TGTGCCAGCAGTCCCTGGAGGGCGGGATGGGAGACCCAGTACTTC.

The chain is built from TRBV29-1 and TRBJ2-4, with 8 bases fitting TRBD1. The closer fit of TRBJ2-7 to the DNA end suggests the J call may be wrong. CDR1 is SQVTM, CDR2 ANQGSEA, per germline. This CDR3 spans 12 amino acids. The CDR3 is CGGRTGIHEQYF. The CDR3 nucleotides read TGCGGCGGCCGGACAGGGATCCACGAGCAGTACTTC.

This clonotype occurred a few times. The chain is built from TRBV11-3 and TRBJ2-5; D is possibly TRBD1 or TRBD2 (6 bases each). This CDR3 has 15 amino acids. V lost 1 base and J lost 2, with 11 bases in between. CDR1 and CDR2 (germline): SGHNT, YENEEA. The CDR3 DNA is TGTGCCAGCAGCTTAGGCGGGACATTGCAAGAGACCCAGTACTTC. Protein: CASSLGGTLQETQYF.

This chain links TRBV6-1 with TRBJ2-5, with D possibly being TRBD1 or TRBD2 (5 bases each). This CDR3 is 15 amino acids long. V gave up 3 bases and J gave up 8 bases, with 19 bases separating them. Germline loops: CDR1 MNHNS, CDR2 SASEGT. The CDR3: CASSDPRGRVLTQYF. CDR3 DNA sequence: TGTGCCAGCAGTGACCCTCGGGGCAGGGTTCTTACCCAGTACTTC.

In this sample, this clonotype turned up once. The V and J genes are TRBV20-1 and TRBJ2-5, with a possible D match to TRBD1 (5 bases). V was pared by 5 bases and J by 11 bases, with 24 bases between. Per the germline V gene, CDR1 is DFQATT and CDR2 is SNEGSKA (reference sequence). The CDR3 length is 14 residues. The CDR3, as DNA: TGCAGTGCTGTGGTCAGGGTTCCCCCTTCTGAGCAGTACTTC. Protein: CSAVVRVPPSEQYF.

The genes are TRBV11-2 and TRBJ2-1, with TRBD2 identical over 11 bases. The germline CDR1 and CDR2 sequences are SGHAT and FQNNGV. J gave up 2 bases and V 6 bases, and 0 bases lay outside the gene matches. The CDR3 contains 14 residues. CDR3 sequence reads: CASRTSGAYNEQFF. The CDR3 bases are TGTGCCAGCAGGACTAGCGGGGCCTACAATGAGCAGTTCTTC.

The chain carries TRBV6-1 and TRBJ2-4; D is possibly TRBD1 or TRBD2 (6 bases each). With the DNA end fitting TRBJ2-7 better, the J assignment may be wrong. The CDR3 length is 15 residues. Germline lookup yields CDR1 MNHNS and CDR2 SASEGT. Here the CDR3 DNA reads TGTGCCAGCATTATCCTTAGGGGGGAACCCTACGAGCAGTACTTC. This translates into CASIILRGEPYEQYF.

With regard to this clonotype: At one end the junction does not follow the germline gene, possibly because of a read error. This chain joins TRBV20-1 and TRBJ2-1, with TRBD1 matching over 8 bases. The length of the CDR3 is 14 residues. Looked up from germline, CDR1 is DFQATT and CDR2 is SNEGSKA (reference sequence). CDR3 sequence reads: CSARLQGGVNEQFF. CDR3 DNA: TGCAGTGCAAGATTACAGGGGGGAGTAAATGAACAGTTCTTC.

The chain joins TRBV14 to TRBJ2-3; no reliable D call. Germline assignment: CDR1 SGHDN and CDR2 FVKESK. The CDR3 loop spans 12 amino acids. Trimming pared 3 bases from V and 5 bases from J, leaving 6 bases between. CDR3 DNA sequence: TGTGCCAGCAGCCATATTCAAGATACGCAGTATTTT. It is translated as CASSHIQDTQYF.